Each of the 26 T cell receptor beta chains below was sequenced from the same sample in a study of blood T cell repertoires in COVID-19. Clones were read by immunoSEQ multiplex PCR, and TCRdb kept only the in-frame ones, dropping some. This sample yields under 450,000 clones, of which roughly 87% are seen a single time; 2.5% to 3.5% belongs to the top ten. Sequencing used PBMCs or T cells enriched from blood (not recorded which). The receptors originated from a young woman who had recovered from COVID-19.

The chain joins TRBV21-1 to TRBJ1-1; the tabulated D call, TRBD1, remains unverified against the DNA. TRBV21-1 is a known pseudogene. The CDR3 totals 16 residues. This CDR3 is CASIDRVCRMNTEAFF. The DNA for the CDR3 is TGTGCCAGCATCGACAGGGTTTGCAGGATGAACACTGAAGCTTTCTTT.

The V and J genes are TRBV27 and TRBJ1-2; D is unclear. In germline, CDR1 is MNHEY, CDR2 SMNVEV (reference sequence). This CDR3 is 13 amino acids long. Trimming stripped 5 bases from V and 4 bases from J, with 11 bases between. CDR3 DNA: TGTGCCAGCAGTCCCAACGGGGTCTATGGCTACACCTTC. Its protein product is CASSPNGVYGYTF.

J is TRBJ2-1 and V is TRBV10-1; D may be TRBD2 (6 bases). The CDR3 is made up of 16 amino acids. Germline V gives CDR1 WNHNN, CDR2 SYGVQD (reference sequence). Trimming pared 6 bases from V and 0 bases from J, leaving 15 bases between. The CDR3 here is CASSYSSGPSYNEQFF. The CDR3 nucleotides read TGCGCCAGCAGCTACTCGAGCGGGCCCTCCTACAATGAGCAGTTCTTC.

The chain joins TRBV12-3 or TRBV12-4 to TRBJ1-5; D is ambiguous. The length of the CDR3 is 13 residues. Trimming cost V 3 bases and J 0 bases, with 3 bases left between them. The CDR3 sequence is CASSFNSNQPQHF. The DNA of the CDR3 is TGTGCCAGCAGTTTCAATAGCAATCAGCCCCAGCATTTT.

The V and J genes are TRBV11-3 and TRBJ1-1, with D uncertain. V lost 1 base to trimming and J lost 4 bases, with 10 bases between them. This CDR3 comprises 14 residues. The germline gives CDR1 SGHNT, CDR2 YENEEA. The CDR3 DNA reads as TGTGCCAGCAGCTTAGGAGGGAAGGCCACTGAAGCTTTCTTT. This encodes CASSLGGKATEAFF.

This chain uses TRBV3-1 (or the pseudogene TRBV3-2) with TRBJ1-1; 8 nucleotides align to TRBD1. The CDR3 length is 14 residues. Losses at the gene ends were 3 bases for V and 4 bases for J; bases not matched to a gene: 4. Germline V lookup: CDR1 LGHDT, CDR2 YNNKEL (reference sequence). CDR3 DNA: TGTGCCAGCAGCCAGTCAGGGGGCACCACTGAAGCTTTCTTT. It codes for CASSQSGGTTEAFF.

The chain employs TRBV27 and TRBJ2-5, with 12 nucleotides matching TRBD1. This CDR3 is built from 15 residues. Germline CDR1 reads MNHEY; CDR2 reads SMNVEV (reference sequence). Trimming removed 3 bases from V and 5 bases from J; junction bases left unmatched: 4. CDR3 sequence: CASSFGTGGMETQYF. CDR3 bases: TGTGCCAGCAGTTTTGGGACAGGGGGCATGGAGACCCAGTACTTC.

This clone occurred once. The V gene is TRBV4-1, the J gene TRBJ2-1, with D unclear. V was pared by 0 bases and J by 3 bases, with 9 bases between. Germline values: CDR1 MGHRA, CDR2 YSYEKL. The CDR3 runs to 15 residues. CDR3 nucleotide sequence: TGCGCCAGCAGCCAAGATCCCCCCAGCTACAATGAGCAGTTCTTC. Amino acids: CASSQDPPSYNEQFF.

The chain has TRBV7-9 and TRBJ2-3; perhaps TRBD1 as D (6 bases). This CDR3 region has 19 residues. Germline V CDR1 and CDR2: SEHNR, FQNEAQ (reference sequence). V lost 4 bases to trimming and J lost 5 bases, with 28 bases between them. CDR3 DNA: TGTGCCAGCAGCTCATCAACCAGAGACCGGGACAACAGGGAAGATACGCAGTATTTT. Residues: CASSSSTRDRDNREDTQYF.

The chain employs TRBV28 and TRBJ2-5, with TRBD2 identical over 14 bases. This CDR3 contains 16 residues. Germline V lookup: CDR1 MDHEN, CDR2 SYDVKM. The V gene end was trimmed by 7 bases and the J gene end by 5 bases; junction bases not matched to a gene: 9. The CDR3 nucleotides are TGTGCCAGCACCATGACTAGCGGGGGGGCCCGGGAGACCCAGTACTTC. Translating gives CASTMTSGGARETQYF.

This chain joins TRBV5-6 and TRBJ1-1; D gene uncertain. Looked up from germline, CDR1 is SGHDT and CDR2 is YYEEEE. Deletions cut 1 base from V and 1 base from J, with 8 bases between. The CDR3 is 14 residues long. The CDR3 is CASSLTDQNTEAFF. CDR3 sequence (DNA): TGTGCCAGCAGCTTGACAGATCAGAACACTGAAGCTTTCTTT.

This sequence joins TRBV6-4 and TRBJ2-2, with TRBD2 identical over 10 bases. Trimming removed 6 bases from V and 0 bases from J; junction bases left unmatched: 4. The CDR3 is 16 amino acids. CDR1 is MRHNA, CDR2 SNTAGT, per germline. CDR3 nucleotide sequence: TGTGCCAGCAGCCCTAGCGGGAGACCGAACACCGGGGAGCTGTTTTTT. This codes for CASSPSGRPNTGELFF.

The V call is TRBV5-6, the J call TRBJ1-4; 8 nucleotides line up with TRBD1. CDR1 and CDR2 from the germline V gene are SGHDT and YYEEEE. Trimming took 4 bases from V and 0 from J; bases not matched to a gene: 8. This CDR3 is 17 amino acids long. The CDR3 DNA sequence: TGTGCCAGCAGCGGACCCAGGGGGCTTACAACTAATGAAAAACTGTTTTTT. Residues: CASSGPRGLTTNEKLFF.

The genes are TRBV27 and TRBJ2-7; 9 bases fit TRBD2. The V gene end was trimmed by 5 bases and the J gene end by 5 bases; junction bases not matched to a gene: 7. The CDR3 sequence is 14 residues long. Germline V CDR1 and CDR2: MNHEY, SMNVEV (reference sequence). CDR3 residues: CASSTLAGEHEQYF. The DNA of the CDR3 is TGTGCCAGCAGTACCTTAGCGGGAGAACACGAGCAGTACTTC.

This chain connects TRBV6-1 to TRBJ2-1, with a tentative D call TRBD1 (5 bases). CDR3 length: 16 amino acids. Germline values: CDR1 MNHNS, CDR2 SASEGT. Trimming left V 4 bases short and J 4 bases short, with 17 bases between. DNA of the CDR3: TGTGCCAGCAGTGGGCAACAGGCATCCCAATACAATGAGCAGTTCTTC. Translation gives CASSGQQASQYNEQFF.

The J gene is TRBJ1-6, the V gene TRBV27; D gene uncertain. Germline V lookup: CDR1 MNHEY, CDR2 SMNVEV (reference sequence). With 6 bases removed from V and 3 bases from J, the gap between germline ends came to 12 bases. The CDR3 has 15 amino acids. The CDR3 DNA sequence: TGTGCCAGCAGCCAGAACCGGGACTATAATTCACCCCTCCACTTT. Protein product: CASSQNRDYNSPLHF.

The chain is built from TRBV20-1 and TRBJ2-7, with D uncertain. Germline values: CDR1 DFQATT, CDR2 SNEGSKA (reference sequence). This CDR3 contains 10 residues. V lost 3 bases and J lost 7, with 7 bases in between. CDR3 sequence: CSASALEQYF. DNA for the CDR3: TGCAGTGCTAGTGCCCTTGAGCAGTACTTC.

This sequence joins TRBV5-8 and TRBJ1-1; 9 bases are shared with TRBD1. The V gene's germline CDR1 is SGHTS and CDR2 YDEGEE. Unmatched junction bases numbered 2, after V lost 2 bases and J lost 0 bases. The CDR3 runs 15 residues. The CDR3 sequence: CASSFGTGMNTEAFF. The CDR3 DNA reads as TGTGCCAGCAGCTTCGGGACAGGGATGAACACTGAAGCTTTCTTT.

The CDR3 spells CASSITGDGTEAFF. CDR3 in DNA: TGTGCCAGCAGCATAACAGGGGATGGCACTGAAGCTTTCTTT. This sequence joins TRBV5-4 and TRBJ1-1; TRBD1 matches at 7 bases. The CDR3 is 14 residues long. Germline assignment: CDR1 SGHNT and CDR2 YYREEE (reference sequence). Trimming removed 4 bases from V and 4 bases from J; junction bases left unmatched: 7.

The genes are TRBV19 and TRBJ2-1; 13 bases are a match to TRBD2. The CDR3 contains 13 residues. CDR1 and CDR2 (germline): LNHDA, SQIVND (reference sequence). The V gene end was trimmed by 3 bases and the J gene end by 13 bases; junction bases not matched to a gene: 3. The CDR3 here is CASSIGLAGVQFF. The DNA for the CDR3 is TGTGCCAGTAGTATCGGACTAGCGGGGGTCCAGTTCTTC.

V and J are TRBV13 and TRBJ2-7; 13 bases align to TRBD2. Trimming at V came to 5 bases and at J to 13 bases, leaving 8 bases not matched to a gene. This CDR3 comprises 13 residues. Germline lookup yields CDR1 PRHDT and CDR2 FYEKMQ (reference sequence). In DNA, the CDR3 is TGTGCCAGCAGCAAGGGGACTAGCGGGACCATATACTTC. It encodes CASSKGTSGTIYF. Filled out from reference TRBV13 and TRBJ2-7, the complete variable domain reads AAGVIQSPRHLIKEKRETATLKCYPIPRHDTVYWYQQGPGQDPQFLISFYEKMQSDKGSIPDRFSAQQFSDYHSELNMSSLELGDSALYFCASSKGTSGTIYFGPGTRLTVT.

This sequence joins TRBV27 and TRBJ1-4; 9 bases are a match to TRBD1. This CDR3 spans 17 amino acids. After removal of 3 bases from V and 0 bases from J, the junction contained 5 bases not matched to a gene. Germline V gene sequence: CDR1 MNHEY, CDR2 SMNVEV (reference sequence). In nucleotides, the CDR3 is TGTGCCAGCAGTTTCGGGACAGGGTCTGCAACTAATGAAAAACTGTTTTTT. Translated, it gives CASSFGTGSATNEKLFF.

This chain links TRBV5-1 with TRBJ1-1; D remains ambiguous. V dropped 0 bases and J dropped 1 base, with 7 bases sitting between them. The CDR3 is 14 residues long. The V gene's germline CDR1 is SGHRS and CDR2 YFSETQ. CDR3 nucleotide sequence: TGCGCCAGCAGCTTGGATTGGAGGAACACTGAAGCTTTCTTT. It specifies CASSLDWRNTEAFF.

The chain employs TRBV6-5 and TRBJ1-1; 7 bases are shared with TRBD1. This CDR3 contains 16 residues. Trimming at V came to 0 bases and at J to 2 bases, leaving 6 bases not matched to a gene. Germline CDR1 reads MNHEY; CDR2 reads SVGAGI. Here the CDR3 DNA reads TGTGCCAGCAGTTACTCAGAGGGGGCGATTAACACTGAAGCTTTCTTT. It specifies CASSYSEGAINTEAFF.

V usage is TRBV3-1 (or the pseudogene TRBV3-2) and J usage is TRBJ2-5; D is uncertain. Per germline, CDR1 LGHDT and CDR2 YNNKEL (reference sequence). V dropped 2 bases and J dropped 5 bases, with 15 bases sitting between them. CDR3 length equals 15 residues. CDR3 sequence: CASSQMVLEWETQYF. The DNA of the CDR3 is TGTGCCAGCAGCCAAATGGTGCTGGAGTGGGAGACCCAGTACTTC.

This clone was counted a single time. This sequence joins TRBV7-2 and TRBJ2-1; 8 nucleotides line up with TRBD1. Germline V gene lookup returns CDR1 SGHTA and CDR2 FQGNSA. The CDR3 length is 15 residues. The J segment lost 9 bases and the V segment lost 4 bases, leaving 11 bases of the junction unmatched. CDR3 nucleotides: TGTGCCAGCAGCTGGACTCAGGGGGCCTACGGTGAGCAGTTCTTC. This codes for CASSWTQGAYGEQFF.